Listed below are T cell receptor beta chains from one sample, sequenced in a study of blood T cells in healthy people across ages. MiXCR, run by TCRdb on the 5' RACE reads, gives a single entry per CDR3 protein. The table lists more than 550,000 distinct CDR3 sequences, approximately 22% of them singletons, with 22% in the top ten. The specimen sequenced was blood. The source is a man between 65 and 85 years old in good health. Both conserved end residues are part of each CDR3. A D gene is named only where the DNA matches it firmly. Size is omitted from some rows. Given values are once, few, many or a class for expanded clones.

d_gene,v_gene,abundance,j_gene,CDR3nt,CDR3aa
TRBD1,TRBV12-3/TRBV12-4,many,TRBJ2-5,TGTGCCAGCAGTCCCCGACAGGGGGCCCTTGAGACCCAGTACTTC,CASSPRQGALETQYF
TRBD2,TRBV12-3/TRBV12-4,few,TRBJ2-1,TGTGCCAGTACGAGTTGGGGACTAGTCAATGAGCAGTTCTTC,CASTSWGLVNEQFF
NA,TRBV11-2,many,TRBJ2-4,TGTGCCAGCACCCCTATGGGCGGAGTAGCCAAAAACATTCAGTACTTC,CASTPMGGVAKNIQYF
TRBD2,TRBV9,NA,TRBJ2-1,TGTGCCAGCAGCGTCCTAGCGCGGGGGTCGGATGAGCAGTTCTTC,CASSVLARGSDEQFF
NA,TRBV6-1,NA,TRBJ2-1,TGTGCCAGCAGGGCCTCAGCGTCTAGCCGATACTACAATGAGCAGTTCTTC,CASRASASSRYYNEQFF
NA,TRBV18,NA,TRBJ2-2,TGTGCCAGCTCACCACCTAGCGCGAACACCGGGGAGCTGTTTTTT,CASSPPSANTGELFF
NA,TRBV28,NA,TRBJ2-1,TGTGCCAGCAGCCCCCGGGCGGCCCCTAGTTACAATGAGCAGTTCTTC,CASSPRAAPSYNEQFF
NA,TRBV7-9,NA,TRBJ1-1,TGTGCCAGCAGCAGACCGAGACAGCTGAACACTGAAGCTTTCTTT,CASSRPRQLNTEAFF
TRBD1,TRBV6-2/TRBV6-3,few,TRBJ1-5,TGTGCCAGCAGCTTTTACAGGGGGCCGGACAATCAGCCCCAGCATTTT,CASSFYRGPDNQPQHF
TRBD2,TRBV27,NA,TRBJ2-2,TGTGCCAGCAAGGGACTAGCAAAGACCGGGGAGCTGTTTTTT,CASKGLAKTGELFF
TRBD1,TRBV20-1,NA,TRBJ2-3,TGCAGTGCTAGACGGGACAGGGGAAACACAGATACGCAGTATTTT,CSARRDRGNTDTQYF
TRBD1,TRBV12-3/TRBV12-4,NA,TRBJ1-4,TGTGCCAGCAGCCCGTGGACAGGGGGGAAGGAAAAACTGCTTTTT,CASSPWTGGKEKLLF
NA,TRBV29-1,few,TRBJ1-5,TGCAGCGTTGAAGAGGCACGACAGGAGGGTCAGCCCCAGCATTTT,CSVEEARQEGQPQHF
NA,TRBV21-1,few,TRBJ2-2,TGTGCCAGCAGAGGAGGGGAACTGTTTTTT,CASRGGELFF
NA,TRBV6-5,NA,TRBJ1-2,TGTGCCAGCAGTTACTTCGGGACCGGGACCTATGGCTACACCTTC,CASSYFGTGTYGYTF
TRBD2,TRBV6-2/TRBV6-3,few,TRBJ2-7,TGTGCCAGCAGTTACTTGGGACTAGCGGGAGAATGGCAGCAGTACTTC,CASSYLGLAGEWQQYF
NA,TRBV4-3,few,TRBJ1-1,TGCGCCAGCAGCCAGGGCCACAAGGTGAACACTGAAGCTTTCTTT,CASSQGHKVNTEAFF
NA,TRBV7-9,few,TRBJ1-1,TGTGCCAGCAGCTTATTGCCACCCGGAAGATTGGGCACTGAAGCTTTCTTT,CASSLLPPGRLGTEAFF
TRBD2,TRBV6-5,NA,TRBJ2-5,TGTGCCAGCAGCCAACTAGCGGGCGCGGAGACCCAGTACTTC,CASSQLAGAETQYF
TRBD1,TRBV6-2/TRBV6-3,few,TRBJ1-1,TGTGCCAGCAGCCGGGGACAGACATTGAACACTGAAGCTTTCTTT,CASSRGQTLNTEAFF
NA,TRBV6-5,few,TRBJ1-4,TGTGCCAGCAGTTACTCGAGTAGGAATGAAAAACTGTTTTTT,CASSYSSRNEKLFF
NA,TRBV5-1,NA,TRBJ2-1,TGCGCCAGCAGCTTGATGGGGGCGGCCTACAATGAGCAGTTCTTC,CASSLMGAAYNEQFF
NA,TRBV5-1,NA,TRBJ2-3,TGCGCCAGCAGCACCAGCCTTTACACAGATACGCAGTATTTT,CASSTSLYTDTQYF
NA,TRBV7-9,NA,TRBJ1-1,TGTGCCAGCAGCTGGGGAGGAGGGGGCACTGAAGCTTTCTTT,CASSWGGGGTEAFF
TRBD1,TRBV12-3/TRBV12-4,few,TRBJ2-1,TGTGCCAGCAGTCAATCGGACAGGGTCCATGAGCAGTTCTTC,CASSQSDRVHEQFF
NA,TRBV18,NA,TRBJ1-1,TGTGCCAGCTCACCACCGAGGGGCCCTAACACTGAAGCTTTCTTT,CASSPPRGPNTEAFF
NA,TRBV21-1,NA,TRBJ2-4,TGTGCCACTCGCCGGGACCGACGGGAGGCCAAAAACATTCAGTACTTC,CATRRDRREAKNIQYF
TRBD2,TRBV5-1,NA,TRBJ2-3,TGCGCCAGCAGCCCCCACGCGGTTAGCGGGGGCACAGATACGCAGTATTTT,CASSPHAVSGGTDTQYF
NA,TRBV11-2,few,TRBJ1-6,TGTGCCAGCAGCTTACGAGGGGGGGGCGGGTATAATTCACCCCTCCACTTT,CASSLRGGGGYNSPLHF
NA,TRBV7-9,NA,TRBJ2-3,TGTGCCAGCAGCCCCCCCTCTGGGACTTCTAAGTTGGATACGCAGTATTTT,CASSPPSGTSKLDTQYF